Sequencing of this T cell receptor beta chain was carried out in a study of cytotoxic CD8 clonotypes in ibrutinib-treated CLL. Sequencing was performed with immunoSEQ multiplex PCR; in TCRdb, only in-frame clones are kept and a portion is missing. Of some 58,000 clones in the sample, over 60% are singletons; the top ten hold around 43%. Between the trimmed V and J ends, which lost 7 bases and 4 bases, there was a span of 12 bases. Germline lookup yields CDR1 SEHNR and CDR2 FQNEAQ (reference sequence). The CDR3 runs 13 residues. Sequences were derived from PBMCs, sampled after 12 months of ibrutinib treatment. The chain joins TRBV7-9 to TRBJ2-3; D unclear. The TCR comes from a human donor with chronic lymphocytic leukemia. Written as DNA, the CDR3 is TGTGCCAGCACCCAACGACTGGCAGATACGCAGTATTTT. It yields the protein CASTQRLADTQYF.